This T cell receptor (beta chain) appears in the sequencing data of a study of immune cell composition in non-small cell lung cancer. Only in-frame clones appear in the TCRdb table, and some are missing; sequencing was by immunoSEQ multiplex PCR. Here the sample spans 8,900 or so clones, roughly two thirds being singletons. This clone was counted between two and nine times. The antigen remains unidentified. Study-level results: Adenocarcinomas with higher top tumour-associated clone frequency had more reactive TILs. About 75% of squamous and 33% of adenocarcinoma cases had tumour-associated clones >0.5%. Tumour TCR-beta clonality was not significantly tied to smoking pack-years. Shared sequences between tumour-reactive and dominant in vivo clones were not proven.

The CDR3 is 14 amino acids. Germline V CDR1 and CDR2: LNHDA, SQIVND (reference sequence). Trimming removed 0 bases at V and 3 bases at J, with 7 bases between. Normal lung was taken at the farthest possible site, at least 3 cm from tumour. Material: non-adjacent lung tissue. The origin of this receptor is a human donor with non-small cell lung cancer. The chain has TRBV19 and TRBJ2-3, with D hard to call. In nucleotides, the CDR3 is TGTGCCAGTAGTATAGACGACATTACAGATACGCAGTATTTT. Encoded protein: CASSIDDITDTQYF.